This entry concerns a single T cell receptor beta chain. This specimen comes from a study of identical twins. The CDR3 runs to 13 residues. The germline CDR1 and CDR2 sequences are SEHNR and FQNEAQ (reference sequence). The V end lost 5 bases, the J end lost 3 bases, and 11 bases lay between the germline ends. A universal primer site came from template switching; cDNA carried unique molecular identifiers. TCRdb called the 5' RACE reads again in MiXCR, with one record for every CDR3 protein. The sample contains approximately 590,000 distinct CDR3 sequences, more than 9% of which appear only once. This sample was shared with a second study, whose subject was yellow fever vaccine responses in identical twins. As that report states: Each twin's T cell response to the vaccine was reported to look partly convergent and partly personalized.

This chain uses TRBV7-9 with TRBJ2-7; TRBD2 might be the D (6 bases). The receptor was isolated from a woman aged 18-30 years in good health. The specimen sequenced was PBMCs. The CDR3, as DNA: TGTGCCAGCAGCCCGGGGGACCGCTACGAGCAGTACTTC. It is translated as CASSPGDRYEQYF.